The 32 T cell receptor beta chains presented below share a single source sample, sequenced in a study of T-cell reconstitution after alpha-beta-depleted transplantation in children. Preparation of the TCRbeta library involved a method that used unique molecular identifiers. TCRdb itself ran the PCR reads through MiXCR, one entry per CDR3 protein. The table lists some 290,000 distinct CDR3 sequences, 23% of them singletons. Source: PBMCs, mostly from graft donor cells, taken 180 days after TCRalphabeta/CD19-depleted stem cell transplant. The source of these receptors is a male patient younger than 18 who had a stem cell transplant for acute lymphoblastic leukemia, so the T cells may come from the graft donor.

The chain links TRBV6-1 to TRBJ1-2, with D unresolved. V gave up 7 bases and J gave up 4 bases, with 19 bases separating them. The CDR3 consists of 15 residues. Looked up from germline, CDR1 is MNHNS and CDR2 is SASEGT. The CDR3 loop reads CASKSMSGTVYGYTF. The CDR3 bases are TGTGCCAGCAAAAGTATGAGCGGTACAGTCTATGGCTACACCTTC.

J is TRBJ2-2 and V is TRBV5-1, with D possibly called TRBD1 or TRBD2 (6 bases each). CDR1 SGHRS and CDR2 YFSETQ come from the germline V gene. This CDR3 is built from 14 residues. The V gene lost 7 bases and the J gene lost 0 bases, with 10 bases spanning the gap. The CDR3 DNA reads TGCGCCAGCCAGGGGACTGCGAACACCGGGGAGCTGTTTTTT. Translated: CASQGTANTGELFF.

The sample holds many counts of this clonotype. The gene calls are TRBV5-1 and TRBJ2-7, with D hard to call. The CDR3 loop spans 13 amino acids. Trimming stripped 3 bases from V and 0 bases from J, with 7 bases between. CDR1 and CDR2 (germline): SGHRS, YFSETQ. This chain's CDR3 is CASSSKGSYEQYF. DNA for the CDR3: TGCGCCAGCAGCTCAAAAGGCTCCTACGAGCAGTACTTC.

The chain couples TRBV4-2 to TRBJ2-7, with TRBD2 matching over 8 bases. V lost 5 bases, J lost 0 bases, and 6 bases stayed unmatched. Germline CDR1 is LGHNA and CDR2 is YNFKEQ. This CDR3 has 15 amino acids. The chain's CDR3 is CASSKTTSVSYEQYF. CDR3 sequence (DNA): TGTGCCAGCAGCAAGACGACTAGCGTCTCCTACGAGCAGTACTTC.

The chain joins TRBV5-1 to TRBJ2-2; weak D call: TRBD1 (5 bases). CDR3 length: 16 amino acids. The V end was cut by 0 bases, the J end by 4 bases, with 13 bases between. The germline V gene encodes CDR1 SGHRS and CDR2 YFSETQ. Here the CDR3 DNA reads TGCGCCAGCAGCTTGGCAGGGCAAGGTTTCACCGGGGAGCTGTTTTTT. This translates into CASSLAGQGFTGELFF.

The chain couples TRBV2 to TRBJ1-2; 10 bases map to TRBD1. The V segment lost 7 bases and the J segment 8 bases; nucleotides outside the gene matches: 7. Germline values: CDR1 SNHLY, CDR2 FYNNEI. This CDR3 comprises 13 residues. The CDR3 region has the DNA TGTGCCAGCACAAGACAGGGGGCAGAGGGCTACACCTTC. It encodes CASTRQGAEGYTF.

In its sample, this clonotype was seen a few times. The rearrangement uses TRBV3-1 and TRBJ2-2; maybe TRBD2 (6 bases). Germline V gene sequence: CDR1 LGHDT, CDR2 YNNKEL (reference sequence). This CDR3 spans 17 amino acids. The V and J ends lost 4 bases and 0 bases respectively, with 15 bases between them. DNA of the CDR3: TGTGCCAGCAGCCGAACTTTCGGGGGATCGAACACCGGGGAGCTGTTTTTT. This sequence encodes CASSRTFGGSNTGELFF.

This clonotype was counted between two and nine times. The rearrangement uses TRBV5-1 and TRBJ2-7, with 7 bases fitting TRBD1. Unmatched junction bases numbered 9, after V lost 4 bases and J lost 2 bases. There are 15 residues in the CDR3. The germline V gene has CDR1 SGHRS and CDR2 YFSETQ. The CDR3 is CASSLPDRAAYEQYF. In DNA form, the CDR3 reads TGCGCCAGCAGCCTACCCGACAGGGCGGCCTACGAGCAGTACTTC.

This clonotype came up a few times. V gene TRBV12-3 or TRBV12-4 combines with J gene TRBJ1-2; D unresolved. Trimming removed 5 bases at V and 4 bases at J, with 11 bases between. The length of the CDR3 is 13 residues. CDR3 in amino acids: CASSPSTPYGYTF. In DNA, the CDR3 is TGTGCCAGCAGTCCCTCAACGCCCTATGGCTACACCTTC.

CDR3 amino acids: CASSSPPGNPGTDTQYF. For the CDR3, the DNA is TGTGCCAGCAGTTCTCCCCCCGGCAACCCAGGGACAGATACGCAGTATTTT. The chain links TRBV6-5 to TRBJ2-3, with D possibly TRBD1 on 5 matching bases. The V end was cut by 4 bases, the J end by 3 bases, with 20 bases between. CDR3 size: 17 residues. CDR1 is MNHEY, CDR2 SVGAGI, per germline.

DNA of the CDR3: TGTGCCATCAGGGACGACAGGGTGAAGGGCTCTGGAAACACCATATATTTT. Protein: CAIRDDRVKGSGNTIYF. V usage is TRBV10-3 and J usage is TRBJ1-3; 7 bases are a match to TRBD1. CDR3 length equals 17 residues. Germline V lookup: CDR1 ENHRY, CDR2 SYGVKD. J lost 0 bases, V lost 6 bases, and 11 bases had no gene match.

This clonotype has just a few counts. This chain connects TRBV5-1 to TRBJ2-5; the D gene is possibly TRBD2 (6 bases). Trimming cost V 3 bases and J 5 bases, with 11 bases left between them. The length of the CDR3 is 13 residues. Germline assignment: CDR1 SGHRS and CDR2 YFSETQ. DNA for the CDR3: TGCGCCAGCAGCTCGACTAGTAGGGAGACCCAGTACTTC. As protein: CASSSTSRETQYF.

This clonotype was seen ten or more times. V gene TRBV12-3 or TRBV12-4 combines with J gene TRBJ1-5; TRBD1 matches 7 bases. After removal of 2 bases from V and 9 bases from J, the junction contained 4 bases not matched to a gene. This CDR3 spans 13 amino acids. The CDR3 loop reads CASSLRGQGPQHF. CDR3 coding DNA: TGTGCCAGCAGTTTAAGGGGGCAGGGGCCCCAGCATTTT.

The chain carries TRBV5-1 and TRBJ2-6; 8 nucleotides match TRBD1. Germline V gene data show CDR1 as SGHRS and CDR2 as YFSETQ. J was trimmed by 2 bases and V by 0 bases; bases with no gene match: 7. The CDR3 has 18 amino acids. CDR3 amino acids: CASSLGDRGWAGANVLTF. CDR3 DNA: TGCGCCAGCAGCTTGGGTGACAGGGGTTGGGCTGGGGCCAACGTCCTGACTTTC. Variable domain in full (rest from reference TRBV5-1 and TRBJ2-6): KAGVTQTPRYLIKTRGQQVTLSCSPISGHRSVSWYQQTPGQGLQFLFEYFSETQRNKGNFPGRFSGRQFSNSRSEMNVSTLELGDSALYLCASSLGDRGWAGANVLTFGAGSRLTVL.

This clonotype was detected a few times. The chain couples TRBV27 to TRBJ2-7; D perhaps matches TRBD1 (5 bases). Trimming removed 4 bases from V and 0 bases from J, with 13 bases in between. The germline V gene has CDR1 MNHEY and CDR2 SMNVEV (reference sequence). The CDR3 has 15 residues. Here the CDR3 DNA reads TGTGCCAGCAGTTGGAGTATGGACACCTCCTACGAGCAGTACTTC. Its protein product is CASSWSMDTSYEQYF.

There are a few counts of this clonotype. V and J are TRBV20-1 and TRBJ2-2; no definite D call. Germline V gene lookup returns CDR1 DFQATT and CDR2 SNEGSKA (reference sequence). V gave up 7 bases and J gave up 1 base, with 13 bases separating them. The CDR3 totals 14 residues. As DNA, the CDR3 is TGCAGTGTGGCCAGGACGGTGAACACCGGGGAGCTGTTTTTT. Residues: CSVARTVNTGELFF.

This chain uses TRBV4-2 with TRBJ2-4; 12 bases are a match to TRBD1. Germline trimming cut 4 bases from V and 6 bases from J; bases unmatched to any gene: 13. Germline lookup yields CDR1 LGHNA and CDR2 YNFKEQ. CDR3 size: 18 residues. The CDR3 nucleotides read TGTGCCAGCAGCCCAGGGGGGACAGGGGGCGGGGGGGGAAACATTCAGTACTTC. It is translated as CASSPGGTGGGGGNIQYF.

V is TRBV7-3 and J is TRBJ2-5, with 12 bases that match TRBD2. The CDR3 totals 18 residues. V was pared by 0 bases and J by 2 bases, with 7 bases of the junction left unmatched. Per the germline V gene, CDR1 is SGHTA and CDR2 is FQGTGA. The CDR3 loop is CASSLTSLAGGNQETQYF. CDR3 sequence (DNA): TGTGCCAGCAGCTTAACCTCACTAGCGGGAGGAAATCAAGAGACCCAGTACTTC.

This chain uses TRBV5-1 with TRBJ2-5; D not resolved. The ends were cut back, 0 bases at V and 3 bases at J, with 12 bases in the middle. The CDR3 is 15 amino acids. The germline gives CDR1 SGHRS, CDR2 YFSETQ. In DNA form, the CDR3 reads TGCGCCAGCAGCTTGGAACGAGGCGTTAAAGAGACCCAGTACTTC. Translated: CASSLERGVKETQYF.

The CDR3 is CASSQDRLAGELFF. CDR3 nucleotide sequence: TGCGCCAGCAGCCAAGATAGACTAGCCGGGGAGCTGTTTTTT. This chain joins TRBV4-1 and TRBJ2-2; the D gene is possibly TRBD2 (6 bases). CDR1 and CDR2 (germline): MGHRA, YSYEKL. The CDR3 loop spans 14 amino acids. Trimming cost V 0 bases and J 6 bases, with 8 bases left between them.

The DNA for the CDR3 is TGCGCCAGCAGCCAAGATGAGGGTCTAATATCCAAAAACATTCAGTACTTC. Translated, it gives CASSQDEGLISKNIQYF. The chain couples TRBV4-1 to TRBJ2-4; D might be TRBD2 (5 bases). Trimming removed 0 bases from V and 2 bases from J, with 14 bases in between. The CDR3 loop spans 17 amino acids. Germline V lookup: CDR1 MGHRA, CDR2 YSYEKL.

This clonotype was seen more than once but under ten times. The gene calls are TRBV14 and TRBJ2-7, with 7 bases fitting TRBD1. Germline lookup yields CDR1 SGHDN and CDR2 FVKESK. J gave up 3 bases and V 0 bases, and 14 bases lay outside the gene matches. CDR3 length: 18 residues. The CDR3 region has the DNA TGTGCCAGCAGCCAAGAAAGGGGGCCTAAGACCATGGGCTACGAGCAGTACTTC. It encodes CASSQERGPKTMGYEQYF. Supplemented by reference TRBV14 and TRBJ2-7, the full variable domain reads EAGVTQFPSHSVIEKGQTVTLRCDPISGHDNLYWYRRVMGKEIKFLLHFVKESKQDESGMPNNRFLAERTGGTYSTLKVQPAELEDSGVYFCASSQERGPKTMGYEQYFGPGTRLTVT.

This clonotype was detected a few times. The chain has TRBV7-9 and TRBJ2-3; no reliable D call. The CDR3 consists of 13 residues. Per germline, CDR1 SEHNR and CDR2 FQNEAQ (reference sequence). Trimming took 4 bases from V and 0 from J, leaving 5 bases between them. The DNA of the CDR3 is TGTGCCAGCAGCTCACAGAGCACAGATACGCAGTATTTT. Translation: CASSSQSTDTQYF. Supplemented by reference TRBV7-9 and TRBJ2-3, the full variable domain reads DTGVSQNPRHKITKRGQNVTFRCDPISEHNRLYWYRQTLGQGPEFLTYFQNEAQLEKSRLLSDRFSAERPKGSFSTLEIQRTEQGDSAMYLCASSSQSTDTQYFGPGTRLTVL.

This clonotype was recorded a few times. The rearrangement uses TRBV5-1 and TRBJ2-2, with TRBD2 matching over 7 bases. The V and J ends lost 5 bases and 5 bases, in that order; junction bases with no gene match: 12. The CDR3 has 16 residues. Germline V gene sequence: CDR1 SGHRS, CDR2 YFSETQ. The CDR3 sequence is CASRLRGLAETGELFF. The CDR3 DNA is TGCGCCAGCAGGTTGAGAGGGCTAGCGGAGACCGGGGAGCTGTTTTTT.

This chain connects TRBV24-1 to TRBJ1-2; 8 bases match TRBD1. V dropped 1 base and J dropped 11; count of bases not matched to a gene: 5. This CDR3 spans 13 amino acids. Per germline, CDR1 KGHDR and CDR2 SFDVKD. Here the CDR3 DNA reads TGTGCCACCAGTGATTTCTGGACAGGGAATTACACCTTC. Its protein product is CATSDFWTGNYTF.

This chain joins TRBV5-1 and TRBJ2-4; a weak D match, TRBD1 (6 bases). The CDR3 is 14 residues long. Trimming pared 6 bases from V and 8 bases from J, leaving 18 bases between. Germline V gene data show CDR1 as SGHRS and CDR2 as YFSETQ. CDR3 DNA sequence: TGCGCCAGCAACCCCGGGACATATGGGGACATTCAGTACTTC. This sequence encodes CASNPGTYGDIQYF.

The chain has TRBV15 and TRBJ2-5; 7 bases map to TRBD2. Trimming took 0 bases from V and 5 from J; bases not matched to a gene: 3. Germline V lookup: CDR1 LNHNV, CDR2 YYDKDF (reference sequence). The CDR3 runs 14 residues. The CDR3 sequence: CATSRDPGGETQYF. The CDR3 DNA is TGTGCCACCAGCAGAGATCCCGGGGGGGAGACCCAGTACTTC. Complete variable domain (other parts from reference TRBV15 and TRBJ2-5): DAMVIQNPRYQVTQFGKPVTLSCSQTLNHNVMYWYQQKSSQAPKLLFHYYDKDFNNEADTPDNFQSRRPNTSFCFLDIRSPGLGDTAMYLCATSRDPGGETQYFGPGTRLLVL.

This clonotype appeared a few times. The chain is built from TRBV7-8 and TRBJ2-3, with TRBD1 identical over 7 bases. This CDR3 spans 16 amino acids. The V gene end was trimmed by 4 bases and the J gene end by 5 bases; junction bases not matched to a gene: 12. Germline-derived CDR1 and CDR2 are SGHVS and FQNEAQ. This CDR3 is CASSSSQGRRGDTQYF. In nucleotides, the CDR3 is TGTGCCAGCAGCTCGTCACAGGGGCGCCGAGGAGATACGCAGTATTTT.

The gene calls are TRBV19 and TRBJ2-7; 11 bases are shared with TRBD2. The CDR3 is 18 amino acids. Germline values: CDR1 LNHDA, CDR2 SQIVND (reference sequence). Trimming removed 5 bases from V and 2 bases from J; junction bases left unmatched: 14. The CDR3, as DNA: TGTGCCAGTAGTGGAGCCCGACACCTAGCGGGAGGTACCTACGAGCAGTACTTC. This gives the protein CASSGARHLAGGTYEQYF.

This clonotype came up a few times. This chain's CDR3 is CASATSAGSVDGYTF. The CDR3 DNA is TGCGCCAGCGCCACATCGGCAGGGTCGGTCGATGGCTACACCTTC. The chain has TRBV5-1 and TRBJ1-2, with a tentative D call TRBD1 (5 bases). The CDR3 runs 15 residues. V dropped 7 bases and J dropped 6 bases, with 22 bases sitting between them. CDR1 and CDR2 (germline): SGHRS, YFSETQ.

The V gene is TRBV9, the J gene TRBJ2-7; TRBD1 agrees at 7 bases. The V and J ends lost 0 bases and 9 bases, in that order; junction bases with no gene match: 9. The CDR3 extends over 14 amino acids. Germline V gene data show CDR1 as SGDLS and CDR2 as YYNGEE. CDR3 nucleotides: TGTGCCAGCAGCGTAGAAGGGGGCAAAATGGGGCAGTACTTC. This translates into CASSVEGGKMGQYF.

This clonotype was found a few times. The DNA for the CDR3 is TGCGCCAGCAGCTTAGCGGGATTTAACACCGGGGAGCTGTTTTTT. Translated, it gives CASSLAGFNTGELFF. The chain has TRBV5-1 and TRBJ2-2, with 7 bases identical to TRBD2. V shed 2 bases and J 2 bases; nucleotides not matched to a gene: 3. The CDR3 covers 15 residues. Germline V gene lookup returns CDR1 SGHRS and CDR2 YFSETQ.